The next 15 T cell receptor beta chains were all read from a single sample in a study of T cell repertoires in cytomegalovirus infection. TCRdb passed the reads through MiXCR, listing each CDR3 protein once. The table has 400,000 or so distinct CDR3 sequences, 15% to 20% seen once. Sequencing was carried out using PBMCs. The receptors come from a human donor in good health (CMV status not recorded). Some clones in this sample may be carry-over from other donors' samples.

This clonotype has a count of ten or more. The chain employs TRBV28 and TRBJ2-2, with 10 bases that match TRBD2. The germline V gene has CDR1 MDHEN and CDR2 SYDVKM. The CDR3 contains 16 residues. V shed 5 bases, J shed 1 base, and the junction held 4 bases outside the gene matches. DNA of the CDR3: TGTGCCAGCAGTCCCAGACTAGCGGGGAACACCGGGGAGCTGTTTTTT. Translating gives CASSPRLAGNTGELFF.

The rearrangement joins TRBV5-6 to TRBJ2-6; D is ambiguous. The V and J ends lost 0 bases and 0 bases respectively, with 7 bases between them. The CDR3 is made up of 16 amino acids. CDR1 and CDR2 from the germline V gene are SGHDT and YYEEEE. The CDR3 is CASSLVRISGANVLTF. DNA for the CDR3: TGTGCCAGCAGCTTGGTTCGGATCTCTGGGGCCAACGTCCTGACTTTC.

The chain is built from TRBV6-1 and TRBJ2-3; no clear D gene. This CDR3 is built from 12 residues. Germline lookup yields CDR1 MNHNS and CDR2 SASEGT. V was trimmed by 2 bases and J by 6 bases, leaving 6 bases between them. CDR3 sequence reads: CASSELLDTQYF. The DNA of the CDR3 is TGTGCCAGCAGTGAACTCCTTGATACGCAGTATTTT.

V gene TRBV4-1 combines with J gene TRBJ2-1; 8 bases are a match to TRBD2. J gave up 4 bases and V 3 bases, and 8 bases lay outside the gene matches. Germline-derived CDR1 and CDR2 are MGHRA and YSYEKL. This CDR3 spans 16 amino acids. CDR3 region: CASSHLGLARYNEQFF. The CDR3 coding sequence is TGCGCCAGCAGCCACCTAGGACTAGCCCGGTACAATGAGCAGTTCTTC.

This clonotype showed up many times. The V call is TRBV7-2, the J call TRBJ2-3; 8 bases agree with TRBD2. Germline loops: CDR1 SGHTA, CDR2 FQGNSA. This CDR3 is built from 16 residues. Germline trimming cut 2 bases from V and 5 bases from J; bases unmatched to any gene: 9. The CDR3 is CASSLRSGSLRDTQYF. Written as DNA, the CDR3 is TGTGCCAGCAGCTTAAGGAGCGGGAGTCTACGAGATACGCAGTATTTT.

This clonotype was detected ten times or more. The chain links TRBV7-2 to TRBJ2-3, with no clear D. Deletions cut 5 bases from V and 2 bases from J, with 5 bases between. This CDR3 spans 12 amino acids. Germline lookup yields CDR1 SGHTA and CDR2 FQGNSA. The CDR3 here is CASSPPTDTQYF. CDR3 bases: TGTGCCAGCAGCCCCCCCACAGATACGCAGTATTTT.

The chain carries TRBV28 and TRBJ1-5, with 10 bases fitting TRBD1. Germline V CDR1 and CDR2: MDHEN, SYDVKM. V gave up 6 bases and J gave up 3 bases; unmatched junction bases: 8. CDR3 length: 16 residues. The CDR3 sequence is CASSPFGTGVNQPQHF. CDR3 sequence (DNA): TGTGCCAGCAGCCCATTCGGGACAGGGGTCAATCAGCCCCAGCATTTT. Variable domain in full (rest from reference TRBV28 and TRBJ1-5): DVKVTQSSRYLVKRTGEKVFLECVQDMDHENMFWYRQDPGLGLRLIYFSYDVKMKEKGDIPEGYSVSREKKERFSLILESASTNQTSMYLCASSPFGTGVNQPQHFGDGTRLSIL.

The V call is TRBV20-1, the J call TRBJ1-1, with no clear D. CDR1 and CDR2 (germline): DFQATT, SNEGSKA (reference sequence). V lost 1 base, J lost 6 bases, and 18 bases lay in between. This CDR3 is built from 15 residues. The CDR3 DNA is TGCAGTGCTAGAGTCCGACAAAATAATAGGGCTGAAGCTTTCTTT. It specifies CSARVRQNNRAEAFF.

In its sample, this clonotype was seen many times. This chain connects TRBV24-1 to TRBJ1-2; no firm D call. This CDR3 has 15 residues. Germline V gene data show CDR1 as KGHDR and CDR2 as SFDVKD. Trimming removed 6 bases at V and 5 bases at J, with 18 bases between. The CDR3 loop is CATSPSAPPIYGYTF. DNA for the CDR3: TGTGCCACCAGTCCCAGCGCGCCGCCGATTTATGGCTACACCTTC.

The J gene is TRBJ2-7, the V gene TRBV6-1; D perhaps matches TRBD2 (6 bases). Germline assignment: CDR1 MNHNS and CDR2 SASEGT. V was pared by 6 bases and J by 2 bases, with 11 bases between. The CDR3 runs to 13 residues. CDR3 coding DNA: TGTGCCAGCAGACCTCCGGGGGCCTACGAGCAGTACTTC. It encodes CASRPPGAYEQYF.

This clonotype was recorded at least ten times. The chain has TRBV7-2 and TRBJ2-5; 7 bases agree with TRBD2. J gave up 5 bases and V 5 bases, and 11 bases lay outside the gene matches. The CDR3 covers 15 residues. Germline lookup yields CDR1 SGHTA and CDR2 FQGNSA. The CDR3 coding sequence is TGTGCCAGCAGCACGGGACTACGGAGAGAGGAGACCCAGTACTTC. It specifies CASSTGLRREETQYF. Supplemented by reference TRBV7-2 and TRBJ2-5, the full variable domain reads GAGVSQSPSNKVTEKGKDVELRCDPISGHTALYWYRQSLGQGLEFLIYFQGNSAPDKSGLPSDRFSAERTGGSVSTLTIQRTQQEDSAVYLCASSTGLRREETQYFGPGTRLLVL.

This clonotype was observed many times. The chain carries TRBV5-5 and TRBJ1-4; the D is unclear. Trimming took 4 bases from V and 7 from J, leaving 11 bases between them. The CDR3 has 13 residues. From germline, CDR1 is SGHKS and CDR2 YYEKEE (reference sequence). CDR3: CASSRLSREKLFF. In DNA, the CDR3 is TGTGCCAGCAGCCGTCTTTCACGTGAAAAACTGTTTTTT.

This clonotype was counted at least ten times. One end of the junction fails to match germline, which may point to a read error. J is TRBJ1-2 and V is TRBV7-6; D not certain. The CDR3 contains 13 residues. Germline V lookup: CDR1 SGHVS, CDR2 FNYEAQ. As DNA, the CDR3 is TGTGCCAGCAGCTTAGATCAATTTTCGACGGAACTCTTC. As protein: CASSLDQFSTELF.

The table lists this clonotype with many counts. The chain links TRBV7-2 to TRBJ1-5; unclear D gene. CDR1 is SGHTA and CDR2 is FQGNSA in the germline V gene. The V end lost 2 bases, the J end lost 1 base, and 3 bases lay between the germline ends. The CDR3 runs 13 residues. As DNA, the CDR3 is TGTGCCAGCAGCTTAACCAGCAATCAGCCCCAGCATTTT. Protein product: CASSLTSNQPQHF.

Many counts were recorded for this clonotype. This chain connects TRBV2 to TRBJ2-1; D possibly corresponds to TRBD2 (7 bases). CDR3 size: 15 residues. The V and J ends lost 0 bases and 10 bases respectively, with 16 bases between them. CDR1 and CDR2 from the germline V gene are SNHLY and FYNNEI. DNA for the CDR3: TGTGCCAGCAGTGAAGCGCGGAAGGGGGGGGAAGAGCAGTTCTTC. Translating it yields CASSEARKGGEEQFF.